These 30 T cell receptor beta chains came from one sample sequenced in a study of cytomegalovirus exposure and HLA in healthy donors. Clones were sequenced by immunoSEQ multiplex PCR, and TCRdb holds only the in-frame ones, with some missing. The table includes 78,000 or so clones, 85% to 95% detected once. The specimen sequenced was PBMCs. These receptor sequences come from a woman in her late teens or twenties in good health and CMV-seropositive.

V is TRBV10-2 and J is TRBJ2-7; 7 nucleotides match TRBD1. The CDR3 totals 13 residues. V lost 5 bases, J lost 3 bases, and 4 bases stayed unmatched. Germline CDR1 and CDR2: WSHSY and SAAADI. This chain's CDR3 is CASSPDRVYEQYF. As DNA, the CDR3 is TGCGCCAGCAGTCCCGACAGGGTCTACGAGCAGTACTTC.

This clone is a singleton in its sample. The CDR3 spells CASSPAGTTFNYGYTF. The CDR3 nucleotides read TGTGCCAGCAGTCCAGCCGGGACAACGTTCAACTATGGCTACACCTTC. The genes are TRBV27 and TRBJ1-2; a weak D match, TRBD1 (6 bases). The CDR3 has 16 amino acids. Between the trimmed V and J ends, which lost 5 bases and 2 bases, there was a span of 18 bases. The V gene's germline CDR1 is MNHEY and CDR2 SMNVEV (reference sequence).

This chain connects TRBV18 to TRBJ1-3; tentatively, D is TRBD1 (6 bases). The germline V and J ends were trimmed by 5 bases and 0 bases, with 14 bases remaining between them. This CDR3 comprises 16 residues. Per the germline V gene, CDR1 is KGHSH and CDR2 is LQKENI. The CDR3 nucleotides are TGTGCCAGCTCAAACCGACAGGCGACCTCTGGAAACACCATATATTTT. It is translated as CASSNRQATSGNTIYF.

J is TRBJ2-7 and V is TRBV5-8, with TRBD2 matching 7 bases. The CDR3 runs to 15 residues. The V and J ends lost 1 base and 2 bases, in that order; junction bases with no gene match: 6. From germline, CDR1 is SGHTS and CDR2 YDEGEE. The CDR3 DNA reads TGTGCCAGCAGCTTGTTGTCTGGGGGGGCCTACGAGCAGTACTTC. It translates to CASSLLSGGAYEQYF.

This chain joins TRBV18 and TRBJ2-7; 7 bases line up with TRBD1. The J segment lost 0 bases and the V segment lost 2 bases, leaving 1 base of the junction unmatched. Germline V lookup: CDR1 KGHSH, CDR2 LQKENI. The CDR3 covers 14 residues. CDR3 sequence: CASSPTGASYEQYF. As DNA, the CDR3 is TGTGCCAGCTCACCAACAGGGGCCTCCTACGAGCAGTACTTC.

This rearrangement joins TRBV27 to TRBJ1-1, with D perhaps TRBD1 (5 bases). CDR1 is MNHEY, CDR2 SMNVEV, per germline (reference sequence). Deletions cut 4 bases from V and 1 base from J, with 7 bases between. The CDR3 runs 13 residues. The CDR3 loop reads CASSYRGNTEAFF. DNA for the CDR3: TGTGCCAGCAGTTATAGGGGGAACACTGAAGCTTTCTTT.

The gene calls are TRBV30 and TRBJ2-7; TRBD1 matches at 7 bases. The germline V gene encodes CDR1 GTSNPN and CDR2 SVGIG (reference sequence). The CDR3 contains 14 residues. V gave up 3 bases and J gave up 3 bases; unmatched junction bases: 8. The CDR3 loop is CAWSPGTDIYEQYF. The CDR3 DNA follows: TGTGCCTGGAGCCCCGGGACAGATATCTACGAGCAGTACTTC.

The chain has TRBV5-1 and TRBJ1-4, with no clear D. Trimming left V 0 bases short and J 0 bases short, with 12 bases between. Per germline, CDR1 SGHRS and CDR2 YFSETQ. The CDR3 loop spans 17 amino acids. For the CDR3, the DNA is TGCGCCAGCAGCTTGGCGGGGTCGGCAGCAACTAATGAAAAACTGTTTTTT. This sequence encodes CASSLAGSAATNEKLFF.

The V gene is TRBV10-3, the J gene TRBJ2-7, with TRBD2 matching 9 bases. Germline values: CDR1 ENHRY, CDR2 SYGVKD. This CDR3 spans 15 amino acids. Trimming cost V 10 bases and J 2 bases; bases outside gene matches: 12. The CDR3 reads CATEAGGGPTYEQYF. CDR3 DNA sequence: TGTGCCACGGAAGCGGGGGGCGGCCCCACCTACGAGCAGTACTTC.

The chain uses TRBV14 and TRBJ1-1; 9 bases line up with TRBD1. The CDR3 spans 16 residues. With V trimmed by 4 bases and J by 4 bases, 10 bases remained unmatched. CDR1 and CDR2 from the germline V gene are SGHDN and FVKESK. The CDR3 region is CASSLRTGAFGTEAFF. For the CDR3, the DNA is TGTGCCAGCAGCCTAAGGACAGGGGCCTTCGGCACTGAAGCTTTCTTT.

This clone is a singleton in its sample. The V and J genes are TRBV19 and TRBJ1-2; TRBD1 is a possible D gene (5 bases). Trimming took off 4 bases at V and 5 bases at J, with 14 bases between the two ends. In germline, CDR1 is LNHDA, CDR2 SQIVND (reference sequence). CDR3 length equals 14 residues. The chain's CDR3 is CASSTQGRGYGYTF. The CDR3 DNA reads as TGTGCCAGTAGTACCCAAGGGAGGGGATATGGCTACACCTTC.

The chain combines TRBV5-5 with TRBJ2-3, with a weak D call TRBD1 (5 bases). Germline loops: CDR1 SGHKS, CDR2 YYEKEE (reference sequence). There are 15 residues in the CDR3. V gave up 2 bases and J gave up 2 bases, with 12 bases separating them. CDR3 nucleotide sequence: TGTGCCAGCAGCTTAATGGCAGGGTCCACAGATACGCAGTATTTT. Its protein product is CASSLMAGSTDTQYF.

This clone was observed a few times. The V gene is TRBV28, the J gene TRBJ1-3, with D unclear. Trimming removed 6 bases from V and 3 bases from J, with 15 bases in between. Germline V gene sequence: CDR1 MDHEN, CDR2 SYDVKM. CDR3 length equals 15 residues. For the CDR3, the DNA is TGTGCCAGCAGCGGATACCTGAGACTTGGAAACACCATATATTTT. Protein sequence: CASSGYLRLGNTIYF.

Here the CDR3 DNA reads TGTGCCAGCAGCCCAAGGATACAGGGGAACACTGAAGCTTTCTTT. This gives the protein CASSPRIQGNTEAFF. This chain uses TRBV11-3 with TRBJ1-1; perhaps TRBD1 as D (6 bases). CDR3 length: 15 residues. CDR1 is SGHNT, CDR2 YENEEA, per germline. The ends were cut back, 5 bases at V and 1 base at J, with 14 bases in the middle.

The chain recombines TRBV19 with TRBJ1-1, with D unclear. CDR1 is LNHDA, CDR2 SQIVND, per germline (reference sequence). The V and J ends lost 8 bases and 1 base respectively, with 11 bases between them. The CDR3 is made up of 13 amino acids. The CDR3 sequence is CASLARGNTEAFF. In nucleotides, the CDR3 is TGTGCCAGTCTTGCTCGGGGGAACACTGAAGCTTTCTTT.

The chain recombines TRBV27 with TRBJ2-7; D is ambiguous. This CDR3 is built from 13 residues. The V end was cut by 3 bases, the J end by 1 base, with 7 bases between. Germline CDR1 reads MNHEY; CDR2 reads SMNVEV (reference sequence). The CDR3 sequence is CASSFGQSYEQYF. CDR3 coding DNA: TGTGCCAGCAGTTTTGGGCAATCCTACGAGCAGTACTTC.

CDR3 DNA sequence: TGTGCCTGGAGGAGGCGTGGAGCTCCCGGGACAGAGCTGAACTATGGCTACACCTTC. It codes for CAWRRRGAPGTELNYGYTF. The rearrangement joins TRBV30 to TRBJ1-2; TRBD1 aligns across 7 bases. CDR1 is GTSNPN, CDR2 SVGIG, per germline (reference sequence). CDR3 size: 19 residues. The J segment lost 2 bases and the V segment lost 3 bases, leaving 21 bases of the junction unmatched.

This chain connects TRBV5-1 to TRBJ2-1; 8 bases are shared with TRBD2. CDR1 SGHRS and CDR2 YFSETQ come from the germline V gene. The CDR3 loop spans 18 amino acids. V lost 0 bases to trimming and J lost 0 bases; unmatched junction nucleotides: 8. The CDR3 sequence: CASSLGGQLADSYNEQFF. CDR3 in DNA: TGCGCCAGCAGCTTGGGTGGTCAACTAGCGGACTCCTACAATGAGCAGTTCTTC.

This clone was counted a single time. The chain couples TRBV6-1 to TRBJ1-1; D remains unclear. V gave up 2 bases and J gave up 4 bases, with 35 bases separating them. Germline V gene lookup returns CDR1 MNHNS and CDR2 SASEGT. CDR3 length: 22 amino acids. The CDR3 DNA reads as TGTGCCAGCAGTGAAAACAATCCGGTTGGAGAGGAGCTCACCCCGCGGGGCACTGAAGCTTTCTTT. Amino acid sequence: CASSENNPVGEELTPRGTEAFF.

The chain combines TRBV28 with TRBJ2-1; 11 bases line up with TRBD1. J was trimmed by 8 bases and V by 3 bases; bases with no gene match: 9. The germline V gene has CDR1 MDHEN and CDR2 SYDVKM. The CDR3 consists of 16 residues. This CDR3 reads CASSFRAGQGVDEQFF. CDR3 DNA sequence: TGTGCCAGCAGTTTTCGCGCGGGACAGGGGGTCGATGAGCAGTTCTTC. The complete variable domain, with remaining parts taken from reference TRBV28 and TRBJ2-1, reads DVKVTQSSRYLVKRTGEKVFLECVQDMDHENMFWYRQDPGLGLRLIYFSYDVKMKEKGDIPEGYSVSREKKERFSLILESASTNQTSMYLCASSFRAGQGVDEQFFGPGTRLTVL.

In nucleotides, the CDR3 is TGTGCCTGTGACAGGGGGAACAATCAGCCCCAGCATTTT. Translation: CACDRGNNQPQHF. This chain connects TRBV30 to TRBJ1-5, with 9 bases that match TRBD1. V shed 6 bases, J shed 3 bases, and the junction held 3 bases outside the gene matches. Per the germline V gene, CDR1 is GTSNPN and CDR2 is SVGIG (reference sequence). This CDR3 region has 13 residues.

The CDR3 is CASSLDRASYNEQFF. CDR3 bases: TGTGCCAGCAGCTTAGACAGGGCTTCGTACAATGAGCAGTTCTTC. The gene calls are TRBV7-9 and TRBJ2-1, with D possibly TRBD1 on 6 matching bases. The CDR3 runs to 15 residues. Germline V lookup: CDR1 SEHNR, CDR2 FQNEAQ (reference sequence). The V end lost 1 base, the J end lost 4 bases, and 11 bases lay between the germline ends.

The CDR3: CASSATRGLSNQPQHF. CDR3 nucleotides: TGTGCCAGTAGTGCTACTAGAGGTCTTAGCAATCAGCCCCAGCATTTT. The chain has TRBV19 and TRBJ1-5; no reliable D call. The CDR3 is made up of 16 amino acids. Germline V gives CDR1 LNHDA, CDR2 SQIVND (reference sequence). The ends were cut back, 5 bases at V and 0 bases at J, with 14 bases in the middle.

The chain uses TRBV19 and TRBJ1-2, with 8 positions matching TRBD1. CDR1 and CDR2 (germline): LNHDA, SQIVND (reference sequence). The CDR3 covers 15 residues. V dropped 7 bases and J dropped 7; count of bases not matched to a gene: 14. In DNA form, the CDR3 reads TGTGCCAGTACCTCCTACGGGCAGGGGGCGAGTGGCTACACCTTC. Translation gives CASTSYGQGASGYTF.

The V gene is TRBV28, the J gene TRBJ2-7, with 7 bases fitting TRBD1. This CDR3 region has 13 residues. Germline V CDR1 and CDR2: MDHEN, SYDVKM. V shed 5 bases and J 2 bases; nucleotides not matched to a gene: 3. The CDR3 region is CASSRQGAYEQYF. The CDR3 DNA follows: TGTGCCAGCAGTAGGCAGGGGGCCTACGAGCAGTACTTC.

This chain joins TRBV19 and TRBJ1-6; D is uncertain. Germline CDR1 LNHDA, CDR2 SQIVND (reference sequence). The CDR3 has 14 residues. The V end lost 4 bases, the J end lost 9 bases, and 13 bases lay between the germline ends. In nucleotides, the CDR3 is TGTGCCAGTAGTAATATCCAGGCTACTTCACCCCTCCACTTT. It encodes CASSNIQATSPLHF. Complete variable domain (other parts from reference TRBV19 and TRBJ1-6): DGGITQSPKYLFRKEGQNVTLSCEQNLNHDAMYWYRQDPGQGLRLIYYSQIVNDFQKGDIAEGYSVSREKKESFPLTVTSAQKNPTAFYLCASSNIQATSPLHFGNGTRLTVT.

The CDR3 DNA is TGTGCCAGCAGCCCGTTGGAGGCAAGGCAAGAGACCCAGTACTTC. Protein: CASSPLEARQETQYF. This rearrangement joins TRBV7-8 to TRBJ2-5; D is possibly TRBD2 (5 bases). This CDR3 is built from 15 residues. Trimming stripped 5 bases from V and 2 bases from J, with 15 bases between. Germline V gene data show CDR1 as SGHVS and CDR2 as FQNEAQ.

The CDR3 here is CASRTQLGGRSKTGELFF. The CDR3 coding sequence is TGTGCCAGTAGAACTCAACTGGGGGGAAGGAGTAAGACCGGGGAGCTGTTTTTT. The rearrangement links TRBV19 to TRBJ2-2; D might be TRBD2 (6 bases). The CDR3 is 18 residues long. The V end was cut by 6 bases, the J end by 5 bases, with 25 bases between. Germline-derived CDR1 and CDR2 are LNHDA and SQIVND (reference sequence).

In DNA form, the CDR3 reads TGTGCCAGCAGCTCGAGTAGCGGCCCAGATTACAATGAGCAGTTCTTC. Its protein product is CASSSSSGPDYNEQFF. The chain joins TRBV5-6 to TRBJ2-1; D might be TRBD2 (6 bases). V lost 3 bases, J lost 4 bases, and 17 bases lay in between. Germline CDR1 is SGHDT and CDR2 is YYEEEE. The CDR3 runs 16 residues.

The rearrangement uses TRBV11-3 and TRBJ1-2, with 12 bases aligning to TRBD1. The CDR3 runs to 20 residues. Germline loops: CDR1 SGHNT, CDR2 YENEEA. With 1 base clipped from V and 4 bases from J, the junction kept 16 bases outside the gene matches. The CDR3 here is CASSLVILGTGGEVGYGYTF. The CDR3, as DNA: TGTGCCAGCAGCTTAGTCATTTTAGGGACAGGGGGCGAAGTGGGCTATGGCTACACCTTC.